One sample yielded the 16 T cell receptor beta chains listed below, sequenced in a study of T cell responses to AZD1222 COVID-19 vaccine. Profiling relied on immunoSEQ multiplex PCR, and the TCRdb table lists in-frame clones only, not all of them. The table has fewer than 150,000 clones, approximately 88% seen once. Source: peripheral blood, taken on day 0 of AZD1222 vaccination. These receptors came from an adult in good health.

The V gene is TRBV5-6, the J gene TRBJ2-5; no clear D. V was clipped by 1 base and J by 5 bases, with 9 bases between them. The CDR3 is 13 residues long. Germline V gene sequence: CDR1 SGHDT, CDR2 YYEEEE. The CDR3 DNA reads TGTGCCAGCAGCTTGTTCGAGCTGGAGACCCAGTACTTC. Translated, it gives CASSLFELETQYF.

The chain employs TRBV14 and TRBJ2-1; the match to TRBD2 covers 7 bases. CDR3 length: 14 residues. The trim removed 3 bases at V and 6 bases at J, leaving 5 bases unmatched. CDR1 is SGHDN and CDR2 is FVKESK in the germline V gene. In DNA, the CDR3 is TGTGCCAGCAGCCAGAGCGGGGTGAGCAATGAGCAGTTCTTC. As protein: CASSQSGVSNEQFF.

The rearrangement uses TRBV18 and TRBJ2-7; D uncertain. Germline assignment: CDR1 KGHSH and CDR2 LQKENI. This CDR3 is built from 19 residues. Trimming took 1 base from V and 5 from J, leaving 27 bases between them. CDR3 DNA: TGTGCCAGCTCACCACTTATCTCGTCTTTAGGGCGTTTCGAGGACGAGCAGTACTTC. Protein: CASSPLISSLGRFEDEQYF.

This clone was detected once. This chain uses TRBV24-1 with TRBJ2-7; D call uncertain. Trimming left V 10 bases short and J 1 base short, with 10 bases between. The CDR3 has 12 residues. Germline lookup yields CDR1 KGHDR and CDR2 SFDVKD. The CDR3 sequence: CATSPGSYEQYF. DNA for the CDR3: TGTGCCACATCGCCCGGGTCCTACGAGCAGTACTTC.

This clone has a count of ten or more. The chain employs TRBV19 and TRBJ1-1, with 8 bases lining up with TRBD1. The CDR3 spans 16 residues. Trimming at V came to 1 base and at J to 1 base, leaving 5 bases not matched to a gene. Germline assignment: CDR1 LNHDA and CDR2 SQIVND (reference sequence). The CDR3 DNA follows: TGTGCCAGTAGTATAGCCACCCAGGGGGCGAACACTGAAGCTTTCTTT. Amino acid sequence: CASSIATQGANTEAFF.

The V and J genes are TRBV6-1 and TRBJ1-1, with D hard to call. CDR3 length: 16 residues. Germline CDR1 and CDR2: MNHNS and SASEGT. The V gene lost 2 bases and the J gene lost 1 base, with 14 bases spanning the gap. CDR3 in amino acids: CASSERVDRSNTEAFF. CDR3 bases: TGTGCCAGCAGTGAAAGGGTGGACCGATCGAACACTGAAGCTTTCTTT.

The chain recombines TRBV28 with TRBJ1-5; D is undetermined. Trimming took off 4 bases at V and 7 bases at J, with 8 bases between the two ends. Looked up from germline, CDR1 is MDHEN and CDR2 is SYDVKM. The CDR3 is made up of 12 amino acids. The CDR3 is CASSSLGQPQHF. The DNA for the CDR3 is TGTGCCAGCAGTTCCCTTGGCCAGCCCCAGCATTTT.

The genes are TRBV18 and TRBJ2-7; D is possibly TRBD1 or TRBD2 (5 bases each). Per the germline V gene, CDR1 is KGHSH and CDR2 is LQKENI. The CDR3 has 14 residues. V lost 3 bases and J 4 bases, leaving 13 bases between the germline ends. Here the CDR3 DNA reads TGTGCCAGCTCACCTTCAGGGAGTCCTTACGAGCAGTACTTC. Translating gives CASSPSGSPYEQYF.

This clone has just one count. V and J are TRBV18 and TRBJ1-4; 7 bases match TRBD1. CDR3 length equals 16 residues. Germline V gene sequence: CDR1 KGHSH, CDR2 LQKENI. Losses at the gene ends were 3 bases for V and 0 bases for J; bases not matched to a gene: 4. The CDR3 coding sequence is TGTGCCAGCTCACCGCGACAGGGCTCAACTAATGAAAAACTGTTTTTT. It encodes CASSPRQGSTNEKLFF.

V is TRBV6-5 and J is TRBJ1-2; D ambiguous. Germline V lookup: CDR1 MNHEY, CDR2 SVGAGI. V lost 0 bases to trimming and J lost 5 bases, with 10 bases between them. The CDR3 sequence is 14 residues long. In nucleotides, the CDR3 is TGTGCCAGCAGTTACTCGATAGGATTATATGGCTACACCTTC. This translates into CASSYSIGLYGYTF.

The chain couples TRBV28 to TRBJ1-5; no firm D call. Germline values: CDR1 MDHEN, CDR2 SYDVKM. V was trimmed by 6 bases and J by 7 bases, leaving 19 bases between them. This CDR3 contains 15 residues. The CDR3 sequence is CASSQAPGEDQPQHF. The CDR3 bases are TGTGCCAGCAGCCAGGCTCCGGGCGAGGACCAGCCCCAGCATTTT. Filled out from reference TRBV28 and TRBJ1-5, the complete variable domain reads DVKVTQSSRYLVKRTGEKVFLECVQDMDHENMFWYRQDPGLGLRLIYFSYDVKMKEKGDIPEGYSVSREKKERFSLILESASTNQTSMYLCASSQAPGEDQPQHFGDGTRLSIL.

The CDR3 DNA sequence: TGTGCCAGCAGCCAAGAAATGGCGGGGGCTACGAACACCGGGGAGCTGTTTTTT. Encoded protein: CASSQEMAGATNTGELFF. V gene TRBV4-2 combines with J gene TRBJ2-2; tentative D call: TRBD2 (7 bases). V lost 0 bases and J 0 bases, leaving 14 bases between the germline ends. CDR1 and CDR2 (germline): LGHNA, YNFKEQ. CDR3 length: 18 residues.

This clone was found a few times. This sample also contains other DNA sequences that code for the same CDR3. The chain has TRBV28 and TRBJ1-6; 9 bases are a match to TRBD1. The CDR3 is made up of 14 amino acids. In germline, CDR1 is MDHEN, CDR2 SYDVKM. Losses at the gene ends were 6 bases for V and 9 bases for J; bases not matched to a gene: 6. CDR3 nucleotide sequence: TGTGCCAGCAGCTTGAGACAGGGGGGTTCACCCCTCCACTTT. Protein: CASSLRQGGSPLHF.

This chain connects TRBV2 to TRBJ1-5; D unclear. The V and J ends lost 3 bases and 7 bases respectively, with 16 bases between them. The CDR3 spans 15 residues. Germline CDR1 SNHLY, CDR2 FYNNEI. CDR3 coding DNA: TGTGCCAGCAGTGAGATGCCAGGAGGAGAACAGCCCCAGCATTTT. Translation: CASSEMPGGEQPQHF.

This chain joins TRBV5-1 and TRBJ2-5, with D unclear. The germline CDR1 and CDR2 sequences are SGHRS and YFSETQ. V was shortened by 0 bases and J by 4 bases, with 10 bases between the two germline ends. The CDR3 consists of 14 residues. The CDR3 protein is CASSLVPGGETQYF. DNA of the CDR3: TGCGCCAGCAGCTTGGTTCCGGGCGGAGAGACCCAGTACTTC.

This chain links TRBV5-6 with TRBJ2-1; 13 nucleotides agree with TRBD2. The CDR3 runs to 15 residues. The germline V gene has CDR1 SGHDT and CDR2 YYEEEE. J lost 10 bases, V lost 1 base, and 5 bases had no gene match. Here the CDR3 reads CASSLTSGGADEQFF. The CDR3 bases are TGTGCCAGCAGCTTGACTAGCGGGGGGGCTGACGAGCAGTTCTTC.